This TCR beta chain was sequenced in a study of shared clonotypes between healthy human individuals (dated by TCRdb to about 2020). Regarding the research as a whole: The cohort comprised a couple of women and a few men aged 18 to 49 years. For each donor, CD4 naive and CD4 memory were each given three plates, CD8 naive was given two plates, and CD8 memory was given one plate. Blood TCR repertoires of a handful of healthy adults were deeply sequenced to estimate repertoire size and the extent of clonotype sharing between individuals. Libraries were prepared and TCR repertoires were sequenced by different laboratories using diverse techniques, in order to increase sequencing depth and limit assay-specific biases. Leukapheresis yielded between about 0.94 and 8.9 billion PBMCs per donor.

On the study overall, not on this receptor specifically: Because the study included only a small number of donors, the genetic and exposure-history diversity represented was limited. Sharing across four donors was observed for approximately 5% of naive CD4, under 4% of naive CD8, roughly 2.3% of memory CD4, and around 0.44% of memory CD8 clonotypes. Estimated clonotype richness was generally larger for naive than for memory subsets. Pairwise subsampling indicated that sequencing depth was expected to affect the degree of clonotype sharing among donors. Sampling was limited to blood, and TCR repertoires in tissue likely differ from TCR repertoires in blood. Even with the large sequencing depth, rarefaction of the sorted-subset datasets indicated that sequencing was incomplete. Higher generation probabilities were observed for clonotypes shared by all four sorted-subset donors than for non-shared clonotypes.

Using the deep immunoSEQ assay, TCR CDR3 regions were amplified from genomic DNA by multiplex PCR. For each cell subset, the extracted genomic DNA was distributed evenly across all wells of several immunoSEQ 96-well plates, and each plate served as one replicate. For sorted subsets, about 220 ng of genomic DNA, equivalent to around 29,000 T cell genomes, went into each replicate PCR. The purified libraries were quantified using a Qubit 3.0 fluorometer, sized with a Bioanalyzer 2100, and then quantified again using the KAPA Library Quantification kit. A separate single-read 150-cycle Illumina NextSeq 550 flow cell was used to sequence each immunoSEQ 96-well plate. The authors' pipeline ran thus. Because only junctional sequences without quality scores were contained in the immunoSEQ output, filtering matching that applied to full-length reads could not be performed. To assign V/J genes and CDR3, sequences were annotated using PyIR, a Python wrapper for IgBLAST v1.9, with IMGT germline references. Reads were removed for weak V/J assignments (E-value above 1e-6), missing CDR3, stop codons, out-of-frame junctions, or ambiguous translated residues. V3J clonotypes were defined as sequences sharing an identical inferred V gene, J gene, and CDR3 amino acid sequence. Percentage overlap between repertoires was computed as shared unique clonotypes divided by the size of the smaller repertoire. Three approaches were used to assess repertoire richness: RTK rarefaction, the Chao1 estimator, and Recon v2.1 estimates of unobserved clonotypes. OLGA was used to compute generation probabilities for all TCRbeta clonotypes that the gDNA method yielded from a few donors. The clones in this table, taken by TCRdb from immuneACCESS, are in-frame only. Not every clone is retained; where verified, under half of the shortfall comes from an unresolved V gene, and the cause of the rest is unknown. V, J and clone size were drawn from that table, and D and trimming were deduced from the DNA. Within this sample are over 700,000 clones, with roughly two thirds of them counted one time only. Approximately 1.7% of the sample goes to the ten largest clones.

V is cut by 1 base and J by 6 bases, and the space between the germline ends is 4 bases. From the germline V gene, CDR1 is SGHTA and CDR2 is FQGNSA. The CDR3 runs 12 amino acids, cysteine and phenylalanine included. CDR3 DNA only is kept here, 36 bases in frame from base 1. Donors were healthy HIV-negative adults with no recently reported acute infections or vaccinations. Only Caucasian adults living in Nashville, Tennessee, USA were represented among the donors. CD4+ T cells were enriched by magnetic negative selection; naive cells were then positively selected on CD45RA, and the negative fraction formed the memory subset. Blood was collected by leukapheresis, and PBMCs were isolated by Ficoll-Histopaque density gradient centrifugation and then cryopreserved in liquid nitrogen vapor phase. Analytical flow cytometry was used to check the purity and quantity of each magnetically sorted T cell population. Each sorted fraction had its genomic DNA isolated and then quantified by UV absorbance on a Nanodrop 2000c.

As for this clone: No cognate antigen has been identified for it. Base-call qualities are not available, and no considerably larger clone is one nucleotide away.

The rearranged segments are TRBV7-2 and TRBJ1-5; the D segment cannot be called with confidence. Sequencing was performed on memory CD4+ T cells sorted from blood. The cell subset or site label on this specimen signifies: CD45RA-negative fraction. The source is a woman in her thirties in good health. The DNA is TGTGCCAGCAGCTTAGAATTTCAGCCCCAGCATTTT. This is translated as CASSLEFQPQHF.